These 26 T cell receptor beta chains share one sample of origin, sequenced in a study of blood T cell repertoires in COVID-19. This table comes from immunoSEQ multiplex PCR, and its TCRdb copy is limited to in-frame clones, with some not included. This table has 100,000 or so clones, around 86% appearing once. The source material was peripheral blood. The source of these receptors is a man of 80 years or more with acute or convalescent COVID-19.

The chain joins TRBV29-1 to TRBJ1-3, with 10 positions matching TRBD1. CDR1 is SQVTM and CDR2 is ANQGSEA in the germline V gene. V dropped 7 bases and J dropped 1; count of bases not matched to a gene: 4. There are 14 residues in the CDR3. The CDR3 DNA reads as TGCAGCGCACGGGACAGGGGTTCTGGAAACACCATATATTTT. Protein product: CSARDRGSGNTIYF.

The CDR3 coding sequence is TGTGCCAGCAGCTTGGTAACGGTCACAGATACGCAGTATTTT. Its protein product is CASSLVTVTDTQYF. The chain employs TRBV5-5 and TRBJ2-3; D remains ambiguous. CDR3 size: 14 residues. Germline CDR1 is SGHKS and CDR2 is YYEKEE (reference sequence). Trimming left V 0 bases short and J 2 bases short, with 7 bases between.

The chain has TRBV29-1 and TRBJ2-7, with 7 bases aligning to TRBD2. Germline CDR1 is SQVTM and CDR2 is ANQGSEA. This CDR3 has 15 residues. V shed 0 bases and J 1 base; nucleotides not matched to a gene: 6. CDR3 in amino acids: CSVEDWGGKSYEQYF. The CDR3 bases are TGCAGCGTTGAAGATTGGGGAGGGAAATCCTACGAGCAGTACTTC.

The chain combines TRBV6-6 with TRBJ1-6, with D possibly TRBD1 on 6 matching bases. This CDR3 is 14 amino acids long. V was shortened by 10 bases and J by 0 bases, with 10 bases between the two germline ends. CDR1 is MNHNY, CDR2 SVGAGI, per germline (reference sequence). This chain's CDR3 is CATGQSSYNSPLHF. The DNA for the CDR3 is TGTGCCACTGGACAGAGCTCCTATAATTCACCCCTCCACTTT.

This clone came up a few times. V and J are TRBV5-6 and TRBJ2-3; 12 nucleotides align to TRBD2. CDR3 length equals 15 residues. Germline V gives CDR1 SGHDT, CDR2 YYEEEE. Trimming took 3 bases from V and 4 from J; bases not matched to a gene: 3. The CDR3 sequence: CASSWTSGKSDTQYF. The DNA of the CDR3 is TGTGCCAGCAGCTGGACTAGCGGGAAATCAGATACGCAGTATTTT. The variable domain in full, completed from reference TRBV5-6 and TRBJ2-3, reads DAGVTQSPTHLIKTRGQQVTLRCSPKSGHDTVSWYQQALGQGPQFIFQYYEEEERQRGNFPDRFSGHQFPNYSSELNVNALLLGDSALYLCASSWTSGKSDTQYFGPGTRLTVL.

This clone has just one count. The V call is TRBV7-9, the J call TRBJ1-2; tentatively, D is TRBD1 (5 bases). The CDR3 has 14 residues. The V gene lost 1 base and the J gene lost 6 bases, with 12 bases spanning the gap. Looked up from germline, CDR1 is SEHNR and CDR2 is FQNEAQ (reference sequence). DNA for the CDR3: TGTGCCAGCAGCTTAGATGGCAGGGCGGATGGCTACACCTTC. Amino acids: CASSLDGRADGYTF.

The chain carries TRBV28 and TRBJ1-2, with no clear D. The CDR3 consists of 13 residues. Germline values: CDR1 MDHEN, CDR2 SYDVKM. V was clipped by 3 bases and J by 2 bases, with 7 bases between them. In DNA form, the CDR3 reads TGTGCCAGCAGTTTTACAGTCAACTATGGCTACACCTTC. It encodes CASSFTVNYGYTF.

The chain has TRBV29-1 and TRBJ1-5, with 8 nucleotides matching TRBD1. The ends lost 5 bases at V and 0 bases at J; junction bases unmatched: 3. This CDR3 spans 14 amino acids. Germline lookup yields CDR1 SQVTM and CDR2 ANQGSEA. CDR3 DNA sequence: TGCAGCGTTTCAGGGGGCTCTAGCAATCAGCCCCAGCATTTT. Translation gives CSVSGGSSNQPQHF.

The chain links TRBV21-1 to TRBJ2-4; the table calls TRBD2, which could not be checked here. TRBV21-1 counts as a pseudogene. CDR3 length equals 14 residues. The CDR3 DNA is TGTGCCAGCAGCAAAAAGGGGAGGGAAAACATTCAGTACTTC. Encoded protein: CASSKKGRENIQYF.

The CDR3, as DNA: TGTGCCAGCAGCCGGCAACAGGGCGACACTGAAGCTTTCTTT. The encoded protein is CASSRQQGDTEAFF. The rearrangement links TRBV7-3 to TRBJ1-1, with D tentatively TRBD1 (6 bases). The length of the CDR3 is 14 residues. The ends were cut back, 5 bases at V and 3 bases at J, with 13 bases in the middle. Germline V gene lookup returns CDR1 SGHTA and CDR2 FQGTGA.

The V gene is TRBV6-1, the J gene TRBJ2-3, with D possibly TRBD2 on 5 matching bases. Germline loops: CDR1 MNHNS, CDR2 SASEGT. The CDR3 totals 13 residues. V shed 1 base and J shed 5 bases, with 7 bases lying between them. The DNA of the CDR3 is TGTGCCAGCAGTGAAGGGAGGAGAGATACGCAGTATTTT. The encoded protein is CASSEGRRDTQYF.

The gene calls are TRBV5-6 and TRBJ2-1; 13 bases are a match to TRBD2. The length of the CDR3 is 18 residues. Unmatched junction bases numbered 11, after V lost 2 bases and J lost 6 bases. CDR1 SGHDT and CDR2 YYEEEE come from the germline V gene. The CDR3: CASSFRTSGRLGPNEQFF. In DNA form, the CDR3 reads TGTGCCAGCAGCTTCCGGACTAGCGGGAGATTAGGGCCCAATGAGCAGTTCTTC.

V is TRBV18 and J is TRBJ2-7; weak D call: TRBD2 (7 bases). The CDR3 runs 16 residues. Germline-derived CDR1 and CDR2 are KGHSH and LQKENI. The V and J ends lost 6 bases and 3 bases respectively, with 21 bases between them. For the CDR3, the DNA is TGTGCCAGCTCCCCCGGGCTACAGGGAGGGGTCTACGAGCAGTACTTC. Amino acids: CASSPGLQGGVYEQYF.

The rearrangement links TRBV27 to TRBJ2-2, with 7 bases lining up with TRBD2. The CDR3 runs 15 residues. Losses at the gene ends were 1 base for V and 6 bases for J; bases not matched to a gene: 5. Germline V lookup: CDR1 MNHEY, CDR2 SMNVEV (reference sequence). Here the CDR3 reads CASSLWGTNSGELFF. The DNA of the CDR3 is TGTGCCAGCAGTTTATGGGGGACTAATTCCGGGGAGCTGTTTTTT.

This clone was seen once. The gene calls are TRBV14 and TRBJ1-3; D ambiguous. Germline CDR1 is SGHDN and CDR2 is FVKESK. Trimming stripped 3 bases from V and 0 bases from J, with 6 bases between. This CDR3 is 14 amino acids long. In DNA, the CDR3 is TGTGCCAGCAGCCACCTCGGCTCTGGAAACACCATATATTTT. This gives the protein CASSHLGSGNTIYF.

This chain joins TRBV24-1 and TRBJ1-5, with D maybe TRBD1 (5 bases). This CDR3 region has 16 residues. The germline CDR1 and CDR2 sequences are KGHDR and SFDVKD. Trimming cost V 2 bases and J 1 base, with 11 bases left between them. The CDR3 region has the DNA TGTGCCACCAGTGATTCCAGGGTAGGAAGCAATCAGCCCCAGCATTTT. This codes for CATSDSRVGSNQPQHF.

The CDR3 reads CASSPRREGNEQYF. The CDR3 region has the DNA TGTGCCAGCTCACCACGCAGGGAAGGTAACGAGCAGTACTTC. This chain links TRBV18 with TRBJ2-7, with D tentatively TRBD1 (5 bases). Germline values: CDR1 KGHSH, CDR2 LQKENI. The length of the CDR3 is 14 residues. V gave up 1 base and J gave up 5 bases, with 12 bases separating them.

This rearrangement joins TRBV5-1 to TRBJ2-3; perhaps TRBD1 as D (6 bases). The V end was cut by 0 bases, the J end by 3 bases, with 8 bases between. The germline V gene has CDR1 SGHRS and CDR2 YFSETQ. This CDR3 has 14 amino acids. The CDR3 DNA follows: TGCGCCAGCAGCTTGGGACAGGAGACAGATACGCAGTATTTT. Amino acid sequence: CASSLGQETDTQYF.

The V call is TRBV6-5, the J call TRBJ1-2, with 9 positions matching TRBD1. Germline trimming cut 6 bases from V and 6 bases from J; bases unmatched to any gene: 8. Per the germline V gene, CDR1 is MNHEY and CDR2 is SVGAGI. There are 14 residues in the CDR3. The CDR3 protein is CASRKQGATDGYTF. The CDR3 nucleotides read TGTGCCAGCAGAAAACAGGGGGCGACTGATGGCTACACCTTC.

This clone was seen only a few times. The rearrangement joins TRBV5-1 to TRBJ2-1; TRBD2 agrees at 10 bases. The V and J ends lost 3 bases and 6 bases, in that order; junction bases with no gene match: 6. This CDR3 contains 15 residues. CDR1 and CDR2 from the germline V gene are SGHRS and YFSETQ. The CDR3 loop reads CASSSEGLAPNEQFF. The CDR3 nucleotides read TGCGCCAGCAGCTCTGAGGGACTAGCGCCCAATGAGCAGTTCTTC.

This chain links TRBV7-2 with TRBJ2-1; TRBD1 agrees at 9 bases. There are 16 residues in the CDR3. The V and J ends lost 6 bases and 7 bases, in that order; junction bases with no gene match: 13. CDR1 is SGHTA, CDR2 FQGNSA, per germline. The CDR3 DNA reads TGTGCCAGCAGTAGATGGACCGGGACAGGGATAAATGAGCAGTTCTTC. Protein: CASSRWTGTGINEQFF. Based on the CDR3 plus reference TRBV7-2 and TRBJ2-1, the full variable domain is GAGVSQSPSNKVTEKGKDVELRCDPISGHTALYWYRQSLGQGLEFLIYFQGNSAPDKSGLPSDRFSAERTGGSVSTLTIQRTQQEDSAVYLCASSRWTGTGINEQFFGPGTRLTVL.

This rearrangement joins TRBV6-2 or TRBV6-3 to TRBJ2-7, with TRBD2 matching 9 bases. Germline V CDR1 and CDR2: MNHEY, SVGEGT. Trimming at V came to 2 bases and at J to 7 bases, leaving 9 bases not matched to a gene. This CDR3 spans 15 amino acids. The CDR3 DNA reads TGTGCCAGCAGTTACGCATTAGCGGGAGAATATGAGCAGTACTTC. Translation: CASSYALAGEYEQYF.

This clone was recorded a few times. Here the CDR3 DNA reads TGTGCCAGCAGCTTATCGGGAGGCGGGTACAATGAGCAGTTCTTC. This gives the protein CASSLSGGGYNEQFF. The rearrangement links TRBV7-3 to TRBJ2-1; TRBD2 agrees at 7 bases. The germline V gene has CDR1 SGHTA and CDR2 FQGTGA. The CDR3 contains 15 residues. V shed 2 bases and J 4 bases; nucleotides not matched to a gene: 5.

The chain couples TRBV4-1 to TRBJ1-1; 10 positions agree with TRBD1. Germline V gene data show CDR1 as MGHRA and CDR2 as YSYEKL. This CDR3 contains 14 residues. J was trimmed by 5 bases and V by 4 bases; bases with no gene match: 4. This CDR3 is CASSRDRGYTEAFF. The CDR3 nucleotides are TGCGCCAGCAGCCGGGACAGGGGTTATACTGAAGCTTTCTTT.

The chain combines TRBV5-1 with TRBJ2-2, with 9 positions matching TRBD1. V shed 4 bases and J 3 bases; nucleotides not matched to a gene: 7. The CDR3 spans 16 residues. CDR1 and CDR2 from the germline V gene are SGHRS and YFSETQ. The CDR3 loop reads CASSRSGQGHTGELFF. CDR3 DNA: TGCGCCAGCAGCAGATCCGGACAGGGGCACACCGGGGAGCTGTTTTTT.

The genes are TRBV5-1 and TRBJ1-6; weak D call: TRBD1 (6 bases). The germline V gene encodes CDR1 SGHRS and CDR2 YFSETQ. V was pared by 5 bases and J by 6 bases, with 15 bases between. This CDR3 is 15 amino acids long. This CDR3 reads CASSLNREINSPLHF. The DNA of the CDR3 is TGCGCCAGCAGTTTAAACAGGGAAATTAATTCACCCCTCCACTTT.